A single sample gave rise to the 6 T cell receptor beta chains below, sequenced in a study of blood T cell repertoires in COVID-19. The data were produced by immunoSEQ multiplex PCR, yet TCRdb's version contains in-frame clones alone and is incomplete. The sample carries under 250,000 clones, approximately 89% recorded once. The sequenced material came from peripheral blood. The receptor set was obtained from a woman aged 55-70 years who had recovered from COVID-19.

J is TRBJ2-2 and V is TRBV29-1, with a tentative D call TRBD2 (6 bases). There are 13 residues in the CDR3. The ends were cut back, 4 bases at V and 3 bases at J, with 9 bases in the middle. Germline V gene sequence: CDR1 SQVTM, CDR2 ANQGSEA. The CDR3 bases are TGCAGCGTTGCGTGGGGGGACACCGGGGAGCTGTTTTTT. Its translation: CSVAWGDTGELFF.

This chain uses TRBV6-2 or TRBV6-3 with TRBJ2-1; 9 bases match TRBD1. This CDR3 has 19 amino acids. V was pared by 5 bases and J by 0 bases, with 14 bases of the junction left unmatched. From germline, CDR1 is MNHEY and CDR2 SVGEGT. CDR3 sequence: CASSTSSTGGFSSYNEQFF. The CDR3 bases are TGTGCCAGCAGTACCTCCTCCACAGGGGGCTTTAGCTCCTACAATGAGCAGTTCTTC.

The chain carries TRBV18 and TRBJ2-6; possible D gene TRBD1, 6 bases. This CDR3 comprises 16 residues. Germline values: CDR1 KGHSH, CDR2 LQKENI. Trimming removed 4 bases from V and 4 bases from J, with 14 bases in between. CDR3 in amino acids: CASSQTQGYGANVLTF. CDR3 bases: TGTGCCAGCTCACAGACGCAGGGGTACGGGGCCAACGTCCTGACTTTC.

This clone was seen once. The gene calls are TRBV6-5 and TRBJ1-5, with TRBD1 as a possible D gene (5 bases). Trimming removed 9 bases at V and 2 bases at J, with 17 bases between. The CDR3 has 15 amino acids. Germline CDR1 MNHEY, CDR2 SVGAGI. CDR3 region: CASAAGTWGNQPQHF. As DNA, the CDR3 is TGTGCCAGTGCCGCGGGGACCTGGGGCAATCAGCCCCAGCATTTT.

CDR3 residues: CASSPERGYGYTF. CDR3 nucleotide sequence: TGTGCCAGCAGTCCTGAGAGGGGGTATGGCTACACCTTC. This chain joins TRBV12-3 or TRBV12-4 and TRBJ1-2; tentatively, D is TRBD1 (6 bases). The V end was cut by 5 bases, the J end by 5 bases, with 12 bases between. The CDR3 has 13 residues.

CDR3 bases: TGTGCCAGCAGTGACCCGCGACGGGGGTCCCATGGGTATGAGCAGTTCTTC. The encoded protein is CASSDPRRGSHGYEQFF. This chain links TRBV27 with TRBJ2-1, with D possibly matching TRBD2 (6 bases). This CDR3 spans 17 amino acids. Germline V lookup: CDR1 MNHEY, CDR2 SMNVEV (reference sequence). V was cut by 5 bases and J by 8 bases, with 25 bases left in between.